These 25 T cell receptor beta chains were sequenced from one sample in a study of OX40 agonist ivuxolimab in advanced cancers. TCRdb's copy holds only in-frame clones and misses some; the assay was immunoSEQ multiplex PCR. The sample consists of some 66,000 clones, approximately 90% of them appearing once. Material: CD4+ or CD8+ T cells sorted from blood, obtained in a trial of the OX40 agonist ivuxolimab. The receptors originated from an adult with an advanced solid tumor such as melanoma, head and neck, liver or kidney cancer.

CDR3 sequence: CASSEDPGVNSPLHF. Written as DNA, the CDR3 is TGTGCCAGCAGTGAAGATCCAGGGGTCAATTCACCCCTCCACTTT. The rearrangement links TRBV6-1 to TRBJ1-6, with D possibly matching TRBD1 (6 bases). Trimming removed 1 base from V and 7 bases from J, with 11 bases in between. Germline CDR1 is MNHNS and CDR2 is SASEGT. This CDR3 spans 15 amino acids.

The V call is TRBV5-1, the J call TRBJ2-1, with 11 bases identical to TRBD2. V lost 3 bases and J lost 3; bases outside the gene matches: 2. The CDR3 has 15 amino acids. CDR1 and CDR2 from the germline V gene are SGHRS and YFSETQ. In DNA form, the CDR3 reads TGCGCCAGCAGCTCTAGCGGGGGGAACTACAATGAGCAGTTCTTC. Translating it yields CASSSSGGNYNEQFF.

The rearrangement links TRBV7-9 to TRBJ1-1, with TRBD1 as a possible D gene (6 bases). CDR3 size: 16 residues. Germline CDR1 SEHNR, CDR2 FQNEAQ (reference sequence). The germline V and J ends were trimmed by 5 bases and 0 bases, with 16 bases remaining between them. CDR3 sequence: CASSPPVTGLNTEAFF. In DNA, the CDR3 is TGTGCCAGCAGCCCGCCCGTCACAGGGCTGAACACTGAAGCTTTCTTT.

This chain connects TRBV2 to TRBJ1-2; 7 bases fit TRBD1. This CDR3 is 14 amino acids long. Germline V gene data show CDR1 as SNHLY and CDR2 as FYNNEI. V was clipped by 3 bases and J by 2 bases; unmatched bases: 3. CDR3 bases: TGTGCCAGCAGTGATTCGACAGGGAACTATGGCTACACCTTC. Amino acid sequence: CASSDSTGNYGYTF.

The V call is TRBV6-5, the J call TRBJ2-7; 9 bases agree with TRBD1. The CDR3 runs to 14 residues. The germline V gene encodes CDR1 MNHEY and CDR2 SVGAGI. The trim removed 8 bases at V and 3 bases at J, leaving 8 bases unmatched. This CDR3 reads CASGGTGRRYEQYF. For the CDR3, the DNA is TGTGCCAGCGGGGGGACAGGGCGCCGCTACGAGCAGTACTTC.

The gene calls are TRBV6-1 and TRBJ1-6, with a possible D match to TRBD1 (5 bases). From germline, CDR1 is MNHNS and CDR2 SASEGT. The V end lost 2 bases, the J end lost 15 bases, and 11 bases lay between the germline ends. The CDR3 covers 12 residues. The chain's CDR3 is CASSERAGNLHF. As DNA, the CDR3 is TGTGCCAGCAGTGAAAGGGCAGGGAACCTCCACTTT.

The chain carries TRBV28 and TRBJ2-3, with TRBD2 matching over 8 bases. The J segment lost 5 bases and the V segment lost 5 bases, leaving 9 bases of the junction unmatched. This CDR3 is built from 15 residues. Germline V gene sequence: CDR1 MDHEN, CDR2 SYDVKM. This chain's CDR3 is CASSEVSGVEDTQYF. The CDR3, as DNA: TGTGCCAGCAGTGAGGTTAGCGGGGTGGAAGATACGCAGTATTTT.

This chain connects TRBV6-5 to TRBJ1-3, with D tentatively TRBD1 (6 bases). The germline V and J ends were trimmed by 7 bases and 0 bases, with 10 bases remaining between them. The CDR3 is 14 residues long. Germline CDR1 MNHEY, CDR2 SVGAGI. CDR3 protein: CASTQGFSGNTIYF. CDR3 coding DNA: TGTGCCAGCACCCAGGGGTTCTCTGGAAACACCATATATTTT.

The gene calls are TRBV5-6 and TRBJ2-5; D gene uncertain. The J call is in doubt because the DNA end fits TRBJ2-7 better. There are 14 residues in the CDR3. In germline, CDR1 is SGHDT, CDR2 YYEEEE. The CDR3 nucleotides are TGTGCCAGCAGCTTGGTTGGCCCCTCCTACGAGCAGTACTTC. Its translation: CASSLVGPSYEQYF.

This clone has only one observation. The chain uses TRBV27 and TRBJ2-3; D might be TRBD1 (6 bases). The CDR3 totals 15 residues. V was trimmed by 6 bases and J by 3 bases, leaving 16 bases between them. Looked up from germline, CDR1 is MNHEY and CDR2 is SMNVEV (reference sequence). The CDR3 DNA is TGTGCCAGCAGAAAGTTTCAGGGGAGTACAGATACGCAGTATTTT. Residues: CASRKFQGSTDTQYF.

The table lists this clone with a few counts. J is TRBJ1-2 and V is TRBV2; 8 bases fit TRBD1. The CDR3 covers 11 residues. With V trimmed by 7 bases and J by 7 bases, 2 bases remained unmatched. Germline loops: CDR1 SNHLY, CDR2 FYNNEI. The CDR3 nucleotides are TGTGCCAGCACAGGGGGCGGTGGCTACACCTTC. Translating gives CASTGGGGYTF.

This sequence joins TRBV5-1 and TRBJ2-3; TRBD2 matches 11 bases. The CDR3 contains 15 residues. CDR1 and CDR2 (germline): SGHRS, YFSETQ. Losses at the gene ends were 3 bases for V and 3 bases for J; bases not matched to a gene: 3. The CDR3 sequence: CASSSLAGVTDTQYF. The CDR3 bases are TGCGCCAGCAGCTCACTAGCGGGGGTGACAGATACGCAGTATTTT.

The chain combines TRBV5-4 with TRBJ2-7; 10 nucleotides line up with TRBD2. The length of the CDR3 is 17 residues. The junction had 8 bases not matched to a gene; V was cut back by 0 bases and J by 2 bases. CDR1 SGHNT and CDR2 YYREEE come from the germline V gene (reference sequence). CDR3 loop: CASSLDPSGGVTYEQYF. CDR3 nucleotides: TGTGCCAGCAGCTTGGATCCTAGCGGGGGTGTAACCTACGAGCAGTACTTC.

This clone was seen just once. This rearrangement joins TRBV5-4 to TRBJ1-1, with 11 positions matching TRBD1. The V and J ends lost 4 bases and 10 bases, in that order; junction bases with no gene match: 12. Germline V gives CDR1 SGHNT, CDR2 YYREEE (reference sequence). The CDR3 spans 15 residues. Here the CDR3 reads CASSTPGQGEIVAFF. For the CDR3, the DNA is TGTGCCAGCAGCACGCCGGGACAGGGGGAAATAGTAGCTTTCTTT.

Only a few counts were recorded for this clone. This chain connects TRBV5-4 to TRBJ1-2, with a weak D call TRBD1 (6 bases). The CDR3 runs to 14 residues. CDR1 is SGHNT and CDR2 is YYREEE in the germline V gene (reference sequence). Trimming took off 0 bases at V and 3 bases at J, with 9 bases between the two ends. CDR3 sequence reads: CASSLARGYYGYTF. CDR3 sequence (DNA): TGTGCCAGCAGCTTGGCCAGGGGATACTATGGCTACACCTTC.

The J gene is TRBJ2-5, the V gene TRBV7-6; the match to TRBD1 covers 7 bases. Looked up from germline, CDR1 is SGHVS and CDR2 is FNYEAQ. V lost 5 bases and J lost 2; bases outside the gene matches: 11. This CDR3 region has 16 residues. The CDR3 loop is CASSPSDRFAQETQYF. The CDR3 DNA reads TGTGCCAGCAGCCCCTCGGACAGGTTTGCACAAGAGACCCAGTACTTC.

The chain couples TRBV7-9 to TRBJ1-2; 7 positions match TRBD1. V dropped 1 base and J dropped 4; count of bases not matched to a gene: 0. CDR1 and CDR2 (germline): SEHNR, FQNEAQ (reference sequence). The CDR3 length is 13 residues. CDR3 region: CASSLDRGYGYTF. In nucleotides, the CDR3 is TGTGCCAGCAGCTTAGACAGGGGCTATGGCTACACCTTC.

This rearrangement joins TRBV5-1 to TRBJ2-1; no reliable D call. This CDR3 has 12 amino acids. CDR1 SGHRS and CDR2 YFSETQ come from the germline V gene. With 1 base removed from V and 9 bases from J, the gap between germline ends came to 8 bases. This CDR3 reads CASSLNFGEQFF. CDR3 nucleotide sequence: TGCGCCAGCAGCTTGAACTTCGGTGAGCAGTTCTTC.

The chain recombines TRBV5-1 with TRBJ2-7; D unresolved. V was cut by 0 bases and J by 3 bases, with 10 bases left in between. This CDR3 has 14 amino acids. The V gene's germline CDR1 is SGHRS and CDR2 YFSETQ. The CDR3 bases are TGCGCCAGCAGCTTGGTTCCTAAAGACTACGAGCAGTACTTC. Its protein product is CASSLVPKDYEQYF. Variable domain in full (rest from reference TRBV5-1 and TRBJ2-7): KAGVTQTPRYLIKTRGQQVTLSCSPISGHRSVSWYQQTPGQGLQFLFEYFSETQRNKGNFPGRFSGRQFSNSRSEMNVSTLELGDSALYLCASSLVPKDYEQYFGPGTRLTVT.

The rearrangement links TRBV27 to TRBJ1-1; TRBD1 matches 8 bases. The CDR3 contains 14 residues. Germline trimming cut 6 bases from V and 6 bases from J; bases unmatched to any gene: 9. Germline CDR1 MNHEY, CDR2 SMNVEV (reference sequence). CDR3 amino acids: CASRTPGGAAEAFF. The CDR3 DNA follows: TGTGCCAGCAGGACCCCAGGGGGCGCCGCTGAAGCTTTCTTT.

V is TRBV6-1 and J is TRBJ2-1, with 7 bases aligning to TRBD1. This CDR3 is 13 amino acids long. Germline-derived CDR1 and CDR2 are MNHNS and SASEGT. The V gene end was trimmed by 6 bases and the J gene end by 6 bases; junction bases not matched to a gene: 5. The CDR3 bases are TGTGCCAGCAGAGGGACAGTACTCAATGAGCAGTTCTTC. Translating gives CASRGTVLNEQFF.

The chain recombines TRBV1 with TRBJ2-3. TRBV1 is deemed a pseudogene. CDR3 length: 11 amino acids. Written as DNA, the CDR3 is TGCACCAGCAGCCAAGTTCTGACCCGGAATTTT. Its protein product is CTSSQVLTRNF.

V is TRBV18 and J is TRBJ2-5; the D is unclear. Germline V gene data show CDR1 as KGHSH and CDR2 as LQKENI. V gave up 0 bases and J gave up 3 bases, with 11 bases separating them. This CDR3 has 15 residues. CDR3 in amino acids: CASSPPSVPKETQYF. In DNA form, the CDR3 reads TGTGCCAGCTCACCACCGTCGGTGCCGAAAGAGACCCAGTACTTC.

This chain uses TRBV7-9 with TRBJ1-1; D not certain. CDR1 and CDR2 from the germline V gene are SEHNR and FQNEAQ (reference sequence). The CDR3 has 13 residues. Trimming shortened V by 1 base and J by 3 bases, and 6 bases separated the two germline ends. CDR3 protein: CASSLGMYTEAFF. The CDR3 DNA reads TGTGCCAGCAGCTTAGGGATGTACACTGAAGCTTTCTTT.

This chain connects TRBV7-6 to TRBJ2-1; D unclear. This CDR3 has 16 amino acids. The V end was cut by 1 base, the J end by 0 bases, with 10 bases between. Germline loops: CDR1 SGHVS, CDR2 FNYEAQ. CDR3 in amino acids: CASSLDNSLSYNEQFF. The CDR3 DNA reads as TGTGCCAGCAGCTTAGATAACTCCCTCTCCTACAATGAGCAGTTCTTC.